A single sample is the source of the 10 T cell receptor beta chains below, sequenced in a study of T cell changes during pregnancy in multiple sclerosis. The method was immunoSEQ multiplex PCR; TCRdb's version includes in-frame clones alone and lacks a portion of them. This sample has around 97,000 clones, with about nine tenths found just once. The sample in question was peripheral blood, obtained in the second trimester of pregnancy. These receptors came from a female donor in good health, enrolled as a control in a pregnancy study.

CDR3 sequence: CASRSLETDTQYF. The CDR3, as DNA: TGCGCCAGCAGGAGCCTAGAGACAGATACGCAGTATTTT. The V call is TRBV10-2, the J call TRBJ2-3, with D unclear. Per germline, CDR1 WSHSY and CDR2 SAAADI. V shed 6 bases and J shed 3 bases, with 10 bases lying between them. The CDR3 runs 13 residues.

The chain links TRBV4-3 to TRBJ2-1, with D perhaps matching TRBD2 (6 bases). Germline V gene lookup returns CDR1 LGHNA and CDR2 YSLEER. Deletions cut 3 bases from V and 7 bases from J, with 22 bases between. This CDR3 spans 17 amino acids. This chain's CDR3 is CASSQSPMTGDYNEQFF. The CDR3 coding sequence is TGCGCCAGCAGCCAGAGTCCTATGACGGGAGACTATAATGAGCAGTTCTTC.

Only a few counts were recorded for this clone. J is TRBJ2-7 and V is TRBV2; D is perhaps TRBD2 (6 bases). Germline V lookup: CDR1 SNHLY, CDR2 FYNNEI. This CDR3 has 13 residues. The V gene lost 7 bases and the J gene lost 3 bases, with 13 bases spanning the gap. The CDR3 reads CASMRDQHYEQYF. DNA of the CDR3: TGTGCCAGCATGCGGGACCAGCACTACGAGCAGTACTTC.

This chain joins TRBV2 and TRBJ2-4; possible D gene TRBD2, 6 bases. Per the germline V gene, CDR1 is SNHLY and CDR2 is FYNNEI. Trimming took 3 bases from V and 1 from J, leaving 10 bases between them. There are 15 residues in the CDR3. CDR3 in amino acids: CASSDWGEAKNIQYF. As DNA, the CDR3 is TGTGCCAGCAGTGATTGGGGGGAGGCCAAAAACATTCAGTACTTC. Together with reference TRBV2 and TRBJ2-4, the CDR3 gives the full variable domain: EPEVTQTPSHQVTQMGQEVILRCVPISNHLYFYWYRQILGQKVEFLVSFYNNEISEKSEIFDDQFSVERPDGSNFTLKIRSTKLEDSAMYFCASSDWGEAKNIQYFGAGTRLSVL.

This chain joins TRBV6-4 and TRBJ2-1; TRBD2 agrees at 12 bases. The CDR3 is 18 residues long. Germline V gene sequence: CDR1 MRHNA, CDR2 SNTAGT. J lost 0 bases, V lost 4 bases, and 7 bases had no gene match. The CDR3 loop reads CASSGASGGVSSYNEQFF. In nucleotides, the CDR3 is TGTGCCAGCAGTGGAGCTAGCGGGGGGGTGAGCTCCTACAATGAGCAGTTCTTC.

The chain employs TRBV7-9 and TRBJ2-3; 11 positions match TRBD2. The germline V gene encodes CDR1 SEHNR and CDR2 FQNEAQ (reference sequence). J lost 2 bases, V lost 1 base, and 5 bases had no gene match. This CDR3 is built from 17 residues. The CDR3 nucleotides read TGTGCCAGCAGCTTAGAAGTACTAGCGGGAGTCACAGATACGCAGTATTTT. Encoded protein: CASSLEVLAGVTDTQYF.

This clone was recorded once. The V gene is TRBV5-5, the J gene TRBJ2-1; 9 nucleotides agree with TRBD1. This CDR3 region has 14 residues. Germline CDR1 SGHKS, CDR2 YYEKEE (reference sequence). The V gene end was trimmed by 4 bases and the J gene end by 6 bases; junction bases not matched to a gene: 5. CDR3 nucleotides: TGTGCCAGCAGCGTCGGGACAGGGAGCAATGAGCAGTTCTTC. Translation gives CASSVGTGSNEQFF. The complete variable domain, with remaining parts taken from reference TRBV5-5 and TRBJ2-1, reads DAGVTQSPTHLIKTRGQQVTLRCSPISGHKSVSWYQQVLGQGPQFIFQYYEKEERGRGNFPDRFSARQFPNYSSELNVNALLLGDSALYLCASSVGTGSNEQFFGPGTRLTVL.

This clone was detected a few times. V gene TRBV19 combines with J gene TRBJ1-5, with a weak D call TRBD1 (6 bases). V lost 3 bases, J lost 3 bases, and 9 bases lay in between. Germline CDR1 and CDR2: LNHDA and SQIVND (reference sequence). The CDR3 has 14 residues. CDR3 sequence (DNA): TGTGCCAGTAGTATGGGGACACCCAATCAGCCCCAGCATTTT. This codes for CASSMGTPNQPQHF.

As to this clone: Mismatch with germline at one junction end may stem from a read error. The chain is built from TRBV7-2 and TRBJ1-2; 8 positions agree with TRBD1. This CDR3 has 17 residues. Germline assignment: CDR1 SGHTA and CDR2 FQGNSA. CDR3 DNA sequence: TGTGCCAGCAGCGCAATTAGAGGTCAGGGGGCATCTTATGGCCACACCTTC. Translation gives CASSAIRGQGASYGHTF. The full variable domain, with the rest looked up from reference TRBV7-2 and TRBJ1-2, is GAGVSQSPSNKVTEKGKDVELRCDPISGHTALYWYRQSLGQGLEFLIYFQGNSAPDKSGLPSDRFSAERTGGSVSTLTIQRTQQEDSAVYLCASSAIRGQGASYGHTFGSGTRLTVV.

The chain carries TRBV5-6 and TRBJ2-5, with D unclear. The CDR3 runs to 13 residues. V lost 0 bases, J lost 2 bases, and 5 bases lay in between. Per germline, CDR1 SGHDT and CDR2 YYEEEE. CDR3: CASSLAVQETQYF. The DNA of the CDR3 is TGTGCCAGCAGCTTGGCCGTTCAAGAGACCCAGTACTTC.